This paragraph reports one TCR beta chain. The data are from a study of blood T cell repertoires in COVID-19. Background on the study: Specimens from acute and convalescent COVID-19 originated in the United States, Italy and Spain. Sample material is recorded as cDNA or gDNA derived from T cells, B-cell-depleted T cells, or PBMCs.

As handled by the study authors: Nucleated cell counts were estimated from reference gene primer amplification. Clones were read by immunoSEQ multiplex PCR, and TCRdb kept only the in-frame ones, dropping some. Clonal size and the V and J genes are those of that table, whereas D and trimming came from the DNA. The sample consists of about 180,000 clones, about 90% of them appearing once. Germline V gives CDR1 SQVTM, CDR2 ANQGSEA. Trimming removed 4 bases at V and 4 bases at J, with 8 bases between. The CDR3 length is 12 residues. The sequenced material came from peripheral blood. The receptor comes from a middle-aged man with active or convalescent COVID-19. This chain uses TRBV29-1 with TRBJ1-3; D gene unclear. The CDR3: CSVVQTGNTIYF. The DNA for the CDR3 is TGCAGCGTTGTCCAGACAGGAAACACCATATATTTT. The full variable domain, with the rest looked up from reference TRBV29-1 and TRBJ1-3, is SAVISQKPSRDICQRGTSLTIQCQVDSQVTMMFWYRQQPGQSLTLIATANQGSEATYESGFVIDKFPISRPNLTFSTLTVSNMSPEDSSIYLCSVVQTGNTIYFGEGSWLTVV.